Listed below are T cell receptor beta chains from one sample, sequenced in a study of blood T cells in healthy people across ages. TCRdb processed the 5' RACE reads anew with MiXCR; each CDR3 protein has one entry. Among 850,000 to 950,000 distinct CDR3 sequences listed, less than 35% were seen once. The sequencing sample was made of blood. These receptors all come from a woman at least 80 years old in good health. Both conserved end residues are part of each CDR3. The order of the fields is J gene, V gene, CDR3 protein.

TRBJ2-3 TRBV20-1 CSATDVAGGPTDTQYF
TRBJ2-1 TRBV7-2 CASSLVYGNEQFF
TRBJ2-4 TRBV7-2 CASSLPGLAGGGENIQYF
TRBJ2-5 TRBV7-9 CASSLGDYPYQETQYF
TRBJ2-3 TRBV12-3/TRBV12-4 CASSSPASASTDTQYF
NA TRBV29-1 CGVDPGGSYEQYF
TRBJ2-7 TRBV15 CATSRSPGTSPPEQYF
TRBJ2-7 TRBV11-3 CASSFAGGPTYEQYF
TRBJ2-3 TRBV20-1 CSARDSGNTQYF
TRBJ2-5 TRBV24-1 CATSDLRDREETQYF
TRBJ2-1 TRBV9 CASSPGTKPYNEQFF
TRBJ2-5 TRBV11-3 CASSSSGGSQETQYF
TRBJ1-5 TRBV9 CASSVDLLGQPQHF
TRBJ1-2 TRBV20-1 CSARDREVDDGYTF
TRBJ1-5 TRBV30 CAWSKGSYSNQPQHF
TRBJ1-6 TRBV6-5 CASRGTGKNSPLHF
TRBJ1-4 TRBV6-5 CASSYRSGTGNEKLFF
TRBJ2-1 TRBV7-2 CASSSDDRNEQFF
TRBJ1-1 TRBV7-9 CASRLQGATEAFF
TRBJ2-1 TRBV6-5 CASSYSGESYNEQFF